The 13 T cell receptor beta chains in this list originate from one sample, sequenced in a study of identical twins. Each CDR3 protein gets one entry after TCRdb re-called the 5' RACE reads with MiXCR. The data show some 1,600,000 distinct CDR3 sequences, around 29% seen once. Sequencing was done on a sample of cord blood. The receptors come from a newborn girl in good health.

The chain carries TRBV20-1 and TRBJ2-7; D unclear. CDR3 length equals 14 residues. Germline values: CDR1 DFQATT, CDR2 SNEGSKA (reference sequence). Trimming took off 0 bases at V and 0 bases at J, with 9 bases between the two ends. The CDR3 sequence: CSARDFRASYEQYF. CDR3 DNA sequence: TGCAGTGCTAGAGATTTTCGGGCCTCCTACGAGCAGTACTTC.

This clonotype has a single count. One junction end disagrees with the germline gene, perhaps due to a read error. The rearrangement uses TRBV27 and TRBJ2-1; D possibly corresponds to TRBD1 (5 bases). Per germline, CDR1 MNHEY and CDR2 SMNVEV (reference sequence). The CDR3 is made up of 16 amino acids. The CDR3 sequence: CAGSLWGLGRNNEQFF. The DNA for the CDR3 is TGTGCCGGCAGTTTATGGGGCCTTGGACGTAACAATGAGCAGTTCTTC.

The chain has TRBV30 and TRBJ1-1; no reliable D call. V dropped 3 bases and J dropped 0 bases, with 2 bases sitting between them. CDR3 length: 11 residues. Looked up from germline, CDR1 is GTSNPN and CDR2 is SVGIG (reference sequence). The CDR3 DNA follows: TGTGCCTGGAGGGTGAACACTGAAGCTTTCTTT. Translated, it gives CAWRVNTEAFF.

V gene TRBV24-1 combines with J gene TRBJ2-3, with D uncertain. The CDR3 consists of 13 residues. Germline V lookup: CDR1 KGHDR, CDR2 SFDVKD. Between the trimmed V and J ends, which lost 5 bases and 0 bases, there was a span of 5 bases. The chain's CDR3 is CATSVTSTDTQYF. The CDR3 DNA reads as TGTGCCACCAGTGTAACCAGCACAGATACGCAGTATTTT.

The chain links TRBV28 to TRBJ1-5, with D possibly being TRBD1 (6 bases). This CDR3 is built from 14 residues. CDR1 MDHEN and CDR2 SYDVKM come from the germline V gene. CDR3 DNA sequence: TGTGCAGTACAGGGACGGGCCTTGCATCAGCCCCAGCATTTT. Amino acid sequence: CAVQGRALHQPQHF.

The chain is built from TRBV27 and TRBJ1-6, with 8 bases matching TRBD1. The CDR3 is 15 residues long. Germline V lookup: CDR1 MNHEY, CDR2 SMNVEV (reference sequence). Trimming took 5 bases from V and 11 from J; bases not matched to a gene: 11. CDR3: CASSRTGTGSAPLHF. The CDR3 DNA reads TGTGCCAGCAGTCGGACCGGGACAGGTAGTGCACCCCTCCACTTT.

There are many counts of this clonotype. The rearrangement links TRBV7-2 to TRBJ2-3; D might be TRBD2 (6 bases). This CDR3 region has 14 residues. The germline CDR1 and CDR2 sequences are SGHTA and FQGNSA. Trimming pared 1 base from V and 2 bases from J, leaving 7 bases between. The CDR3 DNA sequence: TGTGCCAGCAGCTTAGGGGACTTCACAGATACGCAGTATTTT. Protein product: CASSLGDFTDTQYF. The entire variable domain, with the rest obtained from reference TRBV7-2 and TRBJ2-3, is as follows: GAGVSQSPSNKVTEKGKDVELRCDPISGHTALYWYRQSLGQGLEFLIYFQGNSAPDKSGLPSDRFSAERTGGSVSTLTIQRTQQEDSAVYLCASSLGDFTDTQYFGPGTRLTVL.

The table lists this clonotype with a few counts. The chain has TRBV14 and TRBJ2-7; no clear D. The germline CDR1 and CDR2 sequences are SGHDN and FVKESK. Trimming removed 3 bases from V and 1 base from J, with 7 bases in between. The CDR3 spans 13 residues. CDR3 loop: CASSHLESYEQYF. The CDR3 nucleotides are TGTGCCAGCAGCCACCTCGAGTCCTACGAGCAGTACTTC.

The rearrangement links TRBV2 to TRBJ2-7, with TRBD1 matching 10 bases. Germline-derived CDR1 and CDR2 are SNHLY and FYNNEI. CDR3 length: 14 amino acids. V trimming: 6 bases; J trimming: 5 bases; junction bases outside the gene matches: 7. CDR3 in amino acids: CASRPDRGGNEQYF. CDR3 DNA: TGTGCCAGCAGACCGGACAGGGGGGGAAACGAGCAGTACTTC.

The V call is TRBV20-1, the J call TRBJ1-5; unclear D gene. The CDR3 is 11 residues long. Germline V CDR1 and CDR2: DFQATT, SNEGSKA (reference sequence). V was trimmed by 3 bases and J by 6 bases, leaving 6 bases between them. The CDR3 spells CSASMGQPQHF. DNA of the CDR3: TGCAGTGCTAGTATGGGTCAGCCCCAGCATTTT.

The CDR3 loop is CASSNRPPYGYTF. CDR3 bases: TGTGCCAGCAGTAACAGGCCCCCGTATGGCTACACCTTC. J is TRBJ1-2 and V is TRBV6-2 or TRBV6-3; D might be TRBD1 (5 bases). The CDR3 extends over 13 amino acids. The V gene lost 5 bases and the J gene lost 5 bases, with 12 bases spanning the gap. The germline CDR1 and CDR2 sequences are MNHEY and SVGEGT.

As to this clonotype: It may be a read error: a sequence one base away is much more abundant. The chain has TRBV9 and TRBJ2-5; 7 bases align to TRBD2. Germline values: CDR1 SGDLS, CDR2 YYNGEE. V lost 0 bases, J lost 4 bases, and 6 bases stayed unmatched. This CDR3 has 15 amino acids. CDR3 protein: CASSVGGLVGETQYF. The CDR3 coding sequence is TGTGCCAGCAGCGTAGGAGGACTAGTGGGAGAGACCCAGTACTTC.

With respect to this clonotype: At one boundary the junction diverges from the germline segment, which might be a read error. CDR3 sequence (DNA): TGCGCCAGCGGCCAAGAGACAGCTAGCTCTGGGGCCAACGTCCTGACTTTC. Protein sequence: CASGQETASSGANVLTF. The chain combines TRBV4-1 with TRBJ2-6, with D possibly being TRBD1 (5 bases). The germline CDR1 and CDR2 sequences are MGHRA and YSYEKL. This CDR3 region has 17 residues.